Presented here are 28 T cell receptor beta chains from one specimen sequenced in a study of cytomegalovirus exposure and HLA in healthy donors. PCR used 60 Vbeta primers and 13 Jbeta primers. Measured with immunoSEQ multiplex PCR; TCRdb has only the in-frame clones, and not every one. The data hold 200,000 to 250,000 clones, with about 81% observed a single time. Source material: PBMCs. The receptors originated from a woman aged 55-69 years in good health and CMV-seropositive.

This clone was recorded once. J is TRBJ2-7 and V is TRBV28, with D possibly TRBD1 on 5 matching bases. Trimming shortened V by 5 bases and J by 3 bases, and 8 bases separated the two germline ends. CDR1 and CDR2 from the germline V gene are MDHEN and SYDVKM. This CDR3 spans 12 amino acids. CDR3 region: CASSTTVYEQYF. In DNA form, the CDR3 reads TGTGCCAGCAGTACGACAGTCTACGAGCAGTACTTC.

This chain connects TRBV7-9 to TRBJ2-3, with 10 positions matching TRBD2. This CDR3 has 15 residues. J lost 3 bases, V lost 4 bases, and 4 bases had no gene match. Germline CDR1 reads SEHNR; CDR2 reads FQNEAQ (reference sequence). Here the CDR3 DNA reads TGTGCCAGCAGCTCAACTAGCGGGAATACAGATACGCAGTATTTT. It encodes CASSSTSGNTDTQYF. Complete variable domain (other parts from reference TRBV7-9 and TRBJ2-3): DTGVSQNPRHKITKRGQNVTFRCDPISEHNRLYWYRQTLGQGPEFLTYFQNEAQLEKSRLLSDRFSAERPKGSFSTLEIQRTEQGDSAMYLCASSSTSGNTDTQYFGPGTRLTVL.

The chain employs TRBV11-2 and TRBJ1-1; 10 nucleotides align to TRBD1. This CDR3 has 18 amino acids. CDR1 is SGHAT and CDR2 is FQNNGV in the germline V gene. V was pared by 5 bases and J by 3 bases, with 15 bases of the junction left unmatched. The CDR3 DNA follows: TGTGCCAGCAGCCTATACGCGACAGGGGGCGGGTGGTACACTGAAGCTTTCTTT. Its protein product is CASSLYATGGGWYTEAFF.

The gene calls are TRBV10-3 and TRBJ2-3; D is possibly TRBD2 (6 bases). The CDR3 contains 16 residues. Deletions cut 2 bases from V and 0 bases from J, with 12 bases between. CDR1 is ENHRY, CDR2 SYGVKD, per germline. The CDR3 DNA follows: TGTGCCATCAGTGAGACCCCCGGGACTAGCACAGATACGCAGTATTTT. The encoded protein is CAISETPGTSTDTQYF.

For the CDR3, the DNA is TGTGCCAGCTCACAAGTTGGCAGGGCCAACTATGGCTACACCTTC. Translation gives CASSQVGRANYGYTF. The chain couples TRBV18 to TRBJ1-2; possible D gene TRBD1, 5 bases. The length of the CDR3 is 15 residues. Germline V CDR1 and CDR2: KGHSH, LQKENI. V gave up 4 bases and J gave up 2 bases, with 14 bases separating them.

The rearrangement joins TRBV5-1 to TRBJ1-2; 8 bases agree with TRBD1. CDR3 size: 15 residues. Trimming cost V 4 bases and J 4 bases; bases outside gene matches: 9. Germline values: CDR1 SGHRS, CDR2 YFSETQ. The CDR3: CASSTQTGAGYGYTF. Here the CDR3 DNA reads TGCGCCAGCAGCACACAGACAGGGGCTGGCTATGGCTACACCTTC. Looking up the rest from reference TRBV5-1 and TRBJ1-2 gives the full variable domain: KAGVTQTPRYLIKTRGQQVTLSCSPISGHRSVSWYQQTPGQGLQFLFEYFSETQRNKGNFPGRFSGRQFSNSRSEMNVSTLELGDSALYLCASSTQTGAGYGYTFGSGTRLTVV.

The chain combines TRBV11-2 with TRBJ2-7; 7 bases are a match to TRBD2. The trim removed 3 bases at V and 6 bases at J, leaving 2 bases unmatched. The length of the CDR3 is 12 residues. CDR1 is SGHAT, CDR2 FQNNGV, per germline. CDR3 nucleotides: TGTGCCAGCAGCTTCTCGGGAGGCGAGCAGTACTTC. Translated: CASSFSGGEQYF.

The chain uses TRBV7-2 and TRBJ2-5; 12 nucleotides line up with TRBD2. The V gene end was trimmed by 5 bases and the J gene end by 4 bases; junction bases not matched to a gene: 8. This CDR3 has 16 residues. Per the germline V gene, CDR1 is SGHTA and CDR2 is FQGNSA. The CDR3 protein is CASSIASGRVSETQYF. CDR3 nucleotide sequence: TGTGCCAGCAGCATCGCTAGCGGGAGGGTCTCAGAGACCCAGTACTTC.

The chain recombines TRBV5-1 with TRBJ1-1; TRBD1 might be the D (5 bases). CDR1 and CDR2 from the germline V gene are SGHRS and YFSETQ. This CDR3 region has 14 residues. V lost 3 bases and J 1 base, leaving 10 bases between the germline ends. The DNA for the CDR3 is TGCGCCAGCAGCTCGGATAGGGGGAACACTGAAGCTTTCTTT. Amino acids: CASSSDRGNTEAFF.

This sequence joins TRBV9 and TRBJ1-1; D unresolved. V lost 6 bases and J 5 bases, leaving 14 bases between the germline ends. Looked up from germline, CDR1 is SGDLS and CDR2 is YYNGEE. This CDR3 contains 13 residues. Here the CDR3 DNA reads TGTGCCAGCACCGCCCCGGCGGATACTGAAGCTTTCTTT. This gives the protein CASTAPADTEAFF.

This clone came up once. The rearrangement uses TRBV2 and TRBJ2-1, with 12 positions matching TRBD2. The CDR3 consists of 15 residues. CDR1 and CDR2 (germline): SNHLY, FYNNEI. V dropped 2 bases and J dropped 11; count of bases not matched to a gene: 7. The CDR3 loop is CASSETRLAGDQQFF. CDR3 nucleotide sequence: TGTGCCAGCAGTGAAACGAGACTAGCGGGAGATCAGCAGTTCTTC.

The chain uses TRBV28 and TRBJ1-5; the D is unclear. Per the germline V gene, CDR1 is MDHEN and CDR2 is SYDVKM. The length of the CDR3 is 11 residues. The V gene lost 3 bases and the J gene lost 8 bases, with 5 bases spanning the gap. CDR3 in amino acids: CASSLREPQHF. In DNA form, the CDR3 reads TGTGCCAGCAGTTTGAGAGAGCCCCAGCATTTT.

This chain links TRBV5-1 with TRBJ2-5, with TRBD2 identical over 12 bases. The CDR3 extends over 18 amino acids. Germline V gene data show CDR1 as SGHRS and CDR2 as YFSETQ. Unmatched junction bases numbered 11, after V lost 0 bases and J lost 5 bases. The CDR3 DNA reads TGCGCCAGCAGCTTGGTCCCGAGACTAGCGGGAGTAGGCGAGACCCAGTACTTC. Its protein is CASSLVPRLAGVGETQYF.

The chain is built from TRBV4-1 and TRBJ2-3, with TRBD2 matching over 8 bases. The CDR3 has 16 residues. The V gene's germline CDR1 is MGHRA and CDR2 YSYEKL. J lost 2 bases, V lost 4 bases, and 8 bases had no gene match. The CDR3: CASSRTGTRDTDTQYF. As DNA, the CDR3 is TGCGCCAGCAGCCGGACCGGGACTAGGGACACAGATACGCAGTATTTT.

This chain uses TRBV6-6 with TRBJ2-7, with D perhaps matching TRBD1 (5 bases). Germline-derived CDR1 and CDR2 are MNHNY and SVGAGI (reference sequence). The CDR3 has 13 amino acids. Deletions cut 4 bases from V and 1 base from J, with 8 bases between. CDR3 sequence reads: CASSSQGSYEQYF. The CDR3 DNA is TGTGCCAGCAGTTCTCAGGGTTCCTACGAGCAGTACTTC.

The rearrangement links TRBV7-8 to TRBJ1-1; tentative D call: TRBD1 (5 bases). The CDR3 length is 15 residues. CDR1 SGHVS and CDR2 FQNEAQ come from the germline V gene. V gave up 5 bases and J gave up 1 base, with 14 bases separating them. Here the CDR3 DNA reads TGTGCCAGCAGCCCCCGGACAAGGACGAACACTGAAGCTTTCTTT. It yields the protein CASSPRTRTNTEAFF.

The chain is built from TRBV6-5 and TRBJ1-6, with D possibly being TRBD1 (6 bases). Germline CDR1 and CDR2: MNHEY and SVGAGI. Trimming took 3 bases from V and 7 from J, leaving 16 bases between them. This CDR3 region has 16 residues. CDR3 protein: CASSYPSRGRNSPLHF. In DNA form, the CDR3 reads TGTGCCAGCAGTTATCCAAGCAGGGGACGCAATTCACCCCTCCACTTT.

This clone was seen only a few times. CDR3 DNA: TGTGCCAGCCGATGGGACAGGGGATTTACCGGGGAGCTGTTTTTT. Its translation is CASRWDRGFTGELFF. The V gene is TRBV19, the J gene TRBJ2-2; TRBD1 agrees at 10 bases. V lost 9 bases to trimming and J lost 5 bases; unmatched junction nucleotides: 9. CDR3 length equals 15 residues. Germline V gene lookup returns CDR1 LNHDA and CDR2 SQIVND (reference sequence).

For the CDR3, the DNA is TGTGCCAGCAGTGGAGGGCTACCAACTTACGAGCAGTACTTC. Translated: CASSGGLPTYEQYF. The chain combines TRBV14 with TRBJ2-7; TRBD2 might be the D (6 bases). The CDR3 loop spans 14 amino acids. Germline loops: CDR1 SGHDN, CDR2 FVKESK. V shed 6 bases and J shed 4 bases, with 16 bases lying between them.

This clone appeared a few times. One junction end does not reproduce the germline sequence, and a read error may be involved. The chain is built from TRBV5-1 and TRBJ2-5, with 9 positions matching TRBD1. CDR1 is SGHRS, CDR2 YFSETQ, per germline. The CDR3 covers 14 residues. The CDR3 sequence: CASSLDRGEETQYF. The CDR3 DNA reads TGTGCCAGCAGCTTGGACAGGGGTGAAGAGACCCAGTACTTC.

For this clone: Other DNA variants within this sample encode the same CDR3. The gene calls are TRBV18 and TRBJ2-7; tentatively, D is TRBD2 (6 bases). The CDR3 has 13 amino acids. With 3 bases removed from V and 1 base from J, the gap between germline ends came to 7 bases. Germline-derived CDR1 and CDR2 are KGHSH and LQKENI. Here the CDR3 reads CASSPRGSYEQYF. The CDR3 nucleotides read TGTGCCAGCTCACCTCGGGGGTCCTACGAGCAGTACTTC. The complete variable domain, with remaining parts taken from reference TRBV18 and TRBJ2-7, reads NAGVMQNPRHLVRRRGQEARLRCSPMKGHSHVYWYRQLPEEGLKFMVYLQKENIIDESGMPKERFSAEFPKEGPSILRIQQVVRGDSAAYFCASSPRGSYEQYFGPGTRLTVT.

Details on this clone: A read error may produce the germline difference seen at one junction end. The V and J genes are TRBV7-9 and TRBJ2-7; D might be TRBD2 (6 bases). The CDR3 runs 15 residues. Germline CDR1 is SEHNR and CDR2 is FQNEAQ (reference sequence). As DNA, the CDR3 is TGTTCCAGCAGCCTCGGGAGAGGCATTTCCTACGAGCAGTACTTC. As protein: CSSSLGRGISYEQYF.

In DNA, the CDR3 is TGTGCCAGCAGTTACTCAGCGGGGGCTGGTGGCTACACCTTC. Protein sequence: CASSYSAGAGGYTF. V is TRBV6-5 and J is TRBJ1-2; D possibly corresponds to TRBD1 (6 bases). The germline CDR1 and CDR2 sequences are MNHEY and SVGAGI. Trimming removed 0 bases from V and 7 bases from J, with 12 bases in between. This CDR3 contains 14 residues.

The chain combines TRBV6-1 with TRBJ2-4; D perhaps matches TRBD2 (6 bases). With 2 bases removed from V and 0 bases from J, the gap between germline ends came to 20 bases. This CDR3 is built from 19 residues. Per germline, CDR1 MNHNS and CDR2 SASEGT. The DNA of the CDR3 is TGTGCCAGCAGTGAACCGGGACTCACAACGAACTTAGCCAAAAACATTCAGTACTTC. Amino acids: CASSEPGLTTNLAKNIQYF.

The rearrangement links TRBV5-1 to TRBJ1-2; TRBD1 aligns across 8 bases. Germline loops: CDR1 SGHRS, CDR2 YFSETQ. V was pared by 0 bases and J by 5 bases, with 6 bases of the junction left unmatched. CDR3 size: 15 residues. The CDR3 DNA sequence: TGCGCCAGCAGCTTGGCCTCGGGACAGGCGTATGGCTACACCTTC. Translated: CASSLASGQAYGYTF.

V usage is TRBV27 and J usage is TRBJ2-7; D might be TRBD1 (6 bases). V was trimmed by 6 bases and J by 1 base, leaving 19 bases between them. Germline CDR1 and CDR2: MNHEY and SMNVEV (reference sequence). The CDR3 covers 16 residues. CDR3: CASSKLFRGSSYEQYF. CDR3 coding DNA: TGTGCCAGCAGCAAACTCTTTAGGGGGTCATCCTACGAGCAGTACTTC.

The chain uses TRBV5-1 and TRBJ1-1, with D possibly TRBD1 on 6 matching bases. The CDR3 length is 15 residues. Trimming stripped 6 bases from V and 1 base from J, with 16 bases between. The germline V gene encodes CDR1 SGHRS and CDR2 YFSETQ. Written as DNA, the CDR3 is TGCGCCAGCAAGGACGACAGGAAGGCGAACACTGAAGCTTTCTTT. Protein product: CASKDDRKANTEAFF.

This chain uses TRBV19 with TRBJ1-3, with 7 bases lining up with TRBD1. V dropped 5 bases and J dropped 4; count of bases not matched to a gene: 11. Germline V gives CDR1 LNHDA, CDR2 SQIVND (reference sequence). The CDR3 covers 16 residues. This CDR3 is CASSLTGIASGNTIYF. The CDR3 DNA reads TGTGCCAGTAGTCTGACAGGGATCGCATCCGGAAACACCATATATTTT.